The next 31 T cell receptor beta chains were all read from a single sample in a study of OX40 agonist ivuxolimab in advanced cancers. Using immunoSEQ multiplex PCR, the repertoire was profiled, and TCRdb retains in-frame clones only, with some absent. The sample lists 40,000 to 50,000 clones; about 88% were seen once. The specimen was CD4+ or CD8+ T cells sorted from blood, collected in a trial of the OX40 agonist ivuxolimab. These receptors originate from an adult with an advanced solid tumor such as melanoma, head and neck, liver or kidney cancer.

In this sample, this clone turned up a few times. V and J are TRBV5-4 and TRBJ1-2, with TRBD1 identical over 9 bases. The V segment lost 6 bases and the J segment 4 bases; nucleotides outside the gene matches: 1. This CDR3 has 12 amino acids. CDR1 is SGHNT, CDR2 YYREEE, per germline (reference sequence). CDR3 region: CASKTGGYGYTF. For the CDR3, the DNA is TGTGCCAGCAAGACAGGGGGCTATGGCTACACCTTC.

The chain has TRBV11-1 and TRBJ2-6, with 7 bases lining up with TRBD1. This CDR3 spans 17 amino acids. J was trimmed by 4 bases and V by 5 bases; bases with no gene match: 11. Germline CDR1 and CDR2: SGHAT and FQDESV (reference sequence). CDR3 in amino acids: CASSGPGTEPGANVLTF. In nucleotides, the CDR3 is TGTGCCAGCAGCGGACCCGGGACAGAGCCAGGGGCCAACGTCCTGACTTTC. Full variable domain (outside the CDR3, taken from reference TRBV11-1 and TRBJ2-6): EAEVAQSPRYKITEKSQAVAFWCDPISGHATLYWYRQILGQGPELLVQFQDESVVDDSQLPKDRFSAERLKGVDSTLKIQPAELGDSAMYLCASSGPGTEPGANVLTFGAGSRLTVL.

CDR3 bases: TGTGCCAGCAGCTTAACAGGGATCAATCAGCCCCAGCATTTT. Protein: CASSLTGINQPQHF. The genes are TRBV11-2 and TRBJ1-5, with D maybe TRBD1 (6 bases). The V end lost 2 bases, the J end lost 3 bases, and 8 bases lay between the germline ends. The CDR3 covers 14 residues. The germline gives CDR1 SGHAT, CDR2 FQNNGV.

The chain couples TRBV7-6 to TRBJ2-7; D ambiguous. The V gene's germline CDR1 is SGHVS and CDR2 FNYEAQ. The CDR3 length is 11 residues. Deletions cut 1 base from V and 5 bases from J, with 3 bases between. As DNA, the CDR3 is TGTGCCAGCAGCTTAGAGGACGAGCAGTACTTC. It is translated as CASSLEDEQYF.

The V gene is TRBV27, the J gene TRBJ1-2; D is undetermined. CDR1 and CDR2 (germline): MNHEY, SMNVEV (reference sequence). The CDR3 sequence is 14 residues long. Trimming took off 5 bases at V and 0 bases at J, with 10 bases between the two ends. The CDR3, as DNA: TGTGCCAGCAGTCTAAGTCCCGCTAACTATGGCTACACCTTC. This encodes CASSLSPANYGYTF.

This rearrangement joins TRBV7-3 to TRBJ2-7; D unclear. The V end was cut by 6 bases, the J end by 3 bases, with 15 bases between. The CDR3 runs 14 residues. CDR1 and CDR2 from the germline V gene are SGHTA and FQGTGA. CDR3 in amino acids: CASSPSLGLYEQYF. The CDR3 bases are TGTGCCAGCAGTCCCTCCCTAGGTCTCTACGAGCAGTACTTC.

In DNA, the CDR3 is TGTGCCAGCAGTTTCGTGAGCCCAACTAATGAAAAACTGTTTTTT. Residues: CASSFVSPTNEKLFF. The rearrangement uses TRBV28 and TRBJ1-4, with D uncertain. Trimming took off 3 bases at V and 0 bases at J, with 8 bases between the two ends. The CDR3 contains 15 residues. CDR1 is MDHEN, CDR2 SYDVKM, per germline.

On this clone: A much larger clone differs from this one at a single base, so this may be a read error. The same CDR3 arises from other DNA sequences in this sample as well. CDR3 amino acids: CASSRDPNTEAFF. The CDR3 DNA reads as TGTGCTAGCAGCCGAGATCCGAATACTGAAGCTTTCTTT. This sequence joins TRBV7-7 and TRBJ1-1; unclear D gene. CDR1 and CDR2 (germline): SSHAT, FNYEAQ (reference sequence). This CDR3 contains 13 residues. Supplemented by reference TRBV7-7 and TRBJ1-1, the full variable domain reads GAGVSQSPRYKVTKRGQDVTLRCDPISSHATLYWYQQALGQGPEFLTYFNYEAQPDKSGLPSDRFSAERPEGSISTLTIQRTEQRDSAMYRCASSRDPNTEAFFGQGTRLTVV.

The rearrangement uses TRBV4-1 and TRBJ1-4; D unresolved. V gave up 2 bases and J gave up 8 bases, with 18 bases separating them. This CDR3 spans 16 amino acids. Per the germline V gene, CDR1 is MGHRA and CDR2 is YSYEKL. CDR3 sequence (DNA): TGCGCCAGCAGCCAACGAAGCTCGCTGGTGGGAGAAAAACTGTTTTTT. It yields the protein CASSQRSSLVGEKLFF.

This rearrangement joins TRBV9 to TRBJ2-3; 8 bases are shared with TRBD2. Germline assignment: CDR1 SGDLS and CDR2 YYNGEE. The CDR3 runs to 16 residues. Trimming removed 5 bases from V and 1 base from J; junction bases left unmatched: 9. The CDR3 sequence: CASSGPGTRRTDTQYF. The CDR3 nucleotides are TGTGCCAGCAGTGGCCCCGGGACTAGACGCACAGATACGCAGTATTTT. Full variable domain (outside the CDR3, taken from reference TRBV9 and TRBJ2-3): DSGVTQTPKHLITATGQRVTLRCSPRSGDLSVYWYQQSLDQGLQFLIQYYNGEERAKGNILERFSAQQFPDLHSELNLSSLELGDSALYFCASSGPGTRRTDTQYFGPGTRLTVL.

This chain joins TRBV25-1 and TRBJ2-7; possible D gene TRBD2, 5 bases. The CDR3 runs to 11 residues. CDR1 and CDR2 from the germline V gene are MGHDK and SYGVNS. The V and J ends lost 8 bases and 6 bases respectively, with 11 bases between them. The CDR3: CASLFGGEQYF. In DNA form, the CDR3 reads TGTGCCAGCCTGTTCGGAGGCGAGCAGTACTTC.

This chain uses TRBV29-1 with TRBJ2-3; the match to TRBD1 covers 10 bases. The CDR3 covers 18 residues. The V gene's germline CDR1 is SQVTM and CDR2 ANQGSEA. The junction had 12 bases not matched to a gene; V was cut back by 1 base and J by 2 bases. The CDR3 coding sequence is TGCAGCGTTGAAGGCCCCCCCCGGGACAGGGGACACACAGATACGCAGTATTTT. Protein sequence: CSVEGPPRDRGHTDTQYF.

The chain carries TRBV6-5 and TRBJ2-1; D not certain. V was cut by 6 bases and J by 10 bases, with 10 bases left in between. Germline loops: CDR1 MNHEY, CDR2 SVGAGI. The CDR3 consists of 11 residues. For the CDR3, the DNA is TGTGCCAGCAGCCTAGGGTGGGAGCAGTTCTTC. This encodes CASSLGWEQFF.

Concerning this clone: The sample carries other DNA sequences with the same CDR3. This chain connects TRBV10-3 to TRBJ2-7; unclear D gene. The CDR3 length is 12 residues. Germline V gene sequence: CDR1 ENHRY, CDR2 SYGVKD. V gave up 3 bases and J gave up 0 bases, with 3 bases separating them. CDR3 in DNA: TGTGCCATCAGTGATAGCTCCTACGAGCAGTACTTC. This codes for CAISDSSYEQYF.

There are a few counts of this clone. The genes are TRBV6-5 and TRBJ1-1, with 7 bases identical to TRBD1. The V segment lost 3 bases and the J segment 6 bases; nucleotides outside the gene matches: 10. Looked up from germline, CDR1 is MNHEY and CDR2 is SVGAGI. This CDR3 has 15 residues. The CDR3 loop is CASSYNQGGFAEAFF. CDR3 bases: TGTGCCAGCAGTTATAATCAGGGGGGTTTCGCTGAAGCTTTCTTT.

The rearrangement joins TRBV19 to TRBJ2-2; D is possibly TRBD2 (6 bases). V was pared by 6 bases and J by 5 bases, with 13 bases between. The CDR3 consists of 14 residues. Germline V lookup: CDR1 LNHDA, CDR2 SQIVND (reference sequence). CDR3 loop: CASREVGGTGELFF. CDR3 nucleotide sequence: TGTGCCAGTAGGGAAGTCGGGGGAACCGGGGAGCTGTTTTTT.

A few counts support this clone. The junction shows a germline mismatch at one end, possibly a read error. The J gene is TRBJ1-4, the V gene TRBV5-1, with D possibly being TRBD1 (6 bases). Germline V gene sequence: CDR1 SGHRS, CDR2 YFSETQ. The CDR3 runs to 15 residues. The CDR3 region has the DNA TGCGCCAGCAGCCCCGAAGGGGGATCTAAGGAAAAACTGTTTTTT. Its protein is CASSPEGGSKEKLFF. Looking up the rest from reference TRBV5-1 and TRBJ1-4 gives the full variable domain: KAGVTQTPRYLIKTRGQQVTLSCSPISGHRSVSWYQQTPGQGLQFLFEYFSETQRNKGNFPGRFSGRQFSNSRSEMNVSTLELGDSALYLCASSPEGGSKEKLFFGSGTQLSVL.

This rearrangement joins TRBV5-1 to TRBJ2-7; 10 nucleotides line up with TRBD2. Losses at the gene ends were 0 bases for V and 2 bases for J; bases not matched to a gene: 2. Per the germline V gene, CDR1 is SGHRS and CDR2 is YFSETQ. The CDR3 is 15 amino acids. The CDR3 nucleotides read TGCGCCAGCAGCTTGGGTCTAGCGGGGGCCTACGAGCAGTACTTC. Translation: CASSLGLAGAYEQYF.

The table lists this clone with a count of one. The J gene is TRBJ1-4, the V gene TRBV28, with D perhaps matching TRBD1 (5 bases). The germline V gene encodes CDR1 MDHEN and CDR2 SYDVKM. V lost 6 bases and J 5 bases, leaving 16 bases between the germline ends. There are 15 residues in the CDR3. The CDR3 protein is CASSAGRRTNEKLFF. CDR3 sequence (DNA): TGTGCCAGCAGCGCAGGGAGACGGACGAATGAAAAACTGTTTTTT.

This clone has just a few counts. V gene TRBV19 combines with J gene TRBJ1-5, with a tentative D call TRBD1 (5 bases). Germline CDR1 LNHDA, CDR2 SQIVND (reference sequence). V was clipped by 9 bases and J by 2 bases, with 17 bases between them. This CDR3 is built from 15 residues. CDR3 sequence: CASVLRGTRNQPQHF. The CDR3 bases are TGTGCCAGCGTACTACGGGGGACTCGCAATCAGCCCCAGCATTTT.

This clone was counted a single time. This rearrangement joins TRBV28 to TRBJ2-5, with D possibly matching TRBD2 (5 bases). Per the germline V gene, CDR1 is MDHEN and CDR2 is SYDVKM. Trimming removed 6 bases at V and 5 bases at J, with 16 bases between. CDR3 length: 14 amino acids. The CDR3: CASSPDAERETQYF. CDR3 sequence (DNA): TGTGCCAGCAGCCCAGACGCGGAGCGGGAGACCCAGTACTTC.

In nucleotides, the CDR3 is TGTGCCAGCAGCCCAGGGGGTCCCTACGAGCAGTACTTC. This encodes CASSPGGPYEQYF. This chain links TRBV9 with TRBJ2-7; 7 nucleotides match TRBD1. The junction had 3 bases not matched to a gene; V was cut back by 4 bases and J by 2 bases. The CDR3 has 13 residues. Germline CDR1 and CDR2: SGDLS and YYNGEE.

The chain has TRBV28 and TRBJ2-7; a weak D match, TRBD1 (6 bases). Trimming stripped 3 bases from V and 0 bases from J, with 15 bases between. CDR1 is MDHEN and CDR2 is SYDVKM in the germline V gene. The CDR3 length is 16 residues. CDR3 DNA sequence: TGTGCCAGCAGTTTCCACAGGGATTCAAGCTCCTACGAGCAGTACTTC. Translation: CASSFHRDSSSYEQYF.

The gene calls are TRBV7-2 and TRBJ2-7; D not resolved. This CDR3 is built from 13 residues. The ends were cut back, 5 bases at V and 5 bases at J, with 13 bases in the middle. The germline gives CDR1 SGHTA, CDR2 FQGNSA. CDR3 residues: CASSLLGPNEQYF. The CDR3 DNA reads TGTGCCAGCAGCCTCCTAGGACCGAACGAGCAGTACTTC.

J is TRBJ2-4 and V is TRBV11-1, with a weak D call TRBD2 (5 bases). From germline, CDR1 is SGHAT and CDR2 FQDESV (reference sequence). The germline V and J ends were trimmed by 7 bases and 0 bases, with 16 bases remaining between them. The length of the CDR3 is 16 residues. In nucleotides, the CDR3 is TGTGCCAGCAACCCTGGCGGAGGAATAGCCAAAAACATTCAGTACTTC. Its protein product is CASNPGGGIAKNIQYF.

The genes are TRBV30 and TRBJ1-5; D not resolved. Germline values: CDR1 GTSNPN, CDR2 SVGIG (reference sequence). This CDR3 is built from 13 residues. V lost 4 bases and J lost 1, with 8 bases in between. The DNA for the CDR3 is TGTGCCTGGAACGAGGGAAGCAATCAGCCCCAGCATTTT. Amino acid sequence: CAWNEGSNQPQHF.

This chain links TRBV4-1 with TRBJ2-5, with a weak D call TRBD1 (5 bases). This CDR3 comprises 16 residues. Trimming took off 1 base at V and 1 base at J, with 13 bases between the two ends. Germline CDR1 and CDR2: MGHRA and YSYEKL. In DNA form, the CDR3 reads TGCGCCAGCAGCCAAGGAAGTTCTAGGGGCCAAGAGACCCAGTACTTC. It is translated as CASSQGSSRGQETQYF.

The gene calls are TRBV7-9 and TRBJ1-2; unclear D gene. This CDR3 has 14 amino acids. Germline V lookup: CDR1 SEHNR, CDR2 FQNEAQ (reference sequence). V gave up 1 base and J gave up 0 bases, with 6 bases separating them. CDR3 protein: CASSLGLANYGYTF. The CDR3, as DNA: TGTGCCAGCAGCTTAGGGTTAGCTAACTATGGCTACACCTTC.

The genes are TRBV4-1 and TRBJ1-2; possible D gene TRBD1, 6 bases. The CDR3 loop spans 12 amino acids. CDR1 is MGHRA and CDR2 is YSYEKL in the germline V gene. V was cut by 6 bases and J by 4 bases, with 9 bases left in between. The CDR3 DNA follows: TGCGCCAGCAGGCAGGGGTCCTATGGCTACACCTTC. It specifies CASRQGSYGYTF.

This chain connects TRBV27 to TRBJ2-7, with no clear D. Trimming removed 6 bases at V and 1 base at J, with 13 bases between. This CDR3 is built from 14 residues. CDR1 is MNHEY, CDR2 SMNVEV, per germline (reference sequence). This chain's CDR3 is CASRRGSPSYEQYF. The CDR3 nucleotides read TGTGCCAGCAGACGAGGATCGCCGTCCTACGAGCAGTACTTC.

This clone has just a few counts. The J gene is TRBJ2-3, the V gene TRBV12-5; no firm D call. V lost 5 bases to trimming and J lost 8 bases, with 8 bases between them. The CDR3 runs 11 residues. The germline V gene has CDR1 LGHNT and CDR2 FRNRAP. As DNA, the CDR3 is TGTGCTAGTGGTCCCCCCGGTACGCAGTATTTT. Its protein is CASGPPGTQYF.